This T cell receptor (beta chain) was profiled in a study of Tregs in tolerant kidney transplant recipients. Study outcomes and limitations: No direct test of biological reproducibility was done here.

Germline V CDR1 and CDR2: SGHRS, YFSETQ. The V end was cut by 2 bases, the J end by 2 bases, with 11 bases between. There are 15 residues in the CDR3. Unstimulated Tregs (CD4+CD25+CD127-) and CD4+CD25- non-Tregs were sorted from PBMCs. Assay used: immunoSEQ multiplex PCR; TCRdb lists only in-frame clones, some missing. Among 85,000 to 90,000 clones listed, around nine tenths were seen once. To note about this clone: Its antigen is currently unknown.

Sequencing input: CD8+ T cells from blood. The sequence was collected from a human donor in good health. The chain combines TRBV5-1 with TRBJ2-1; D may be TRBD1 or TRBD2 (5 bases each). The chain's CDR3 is CASSFHRDPYNEQFF. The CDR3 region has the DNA TGCGCCAGCAGCTTCCATCGGGACCCCTACAATGAGCAGTTCTTC. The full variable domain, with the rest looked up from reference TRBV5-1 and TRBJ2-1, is KAGVTQTPRYLIKTRGQQVTLSCSPISGHRSVSWYQQTPGQGLQFLFEYFSETQRNKGNFPGRFSGRQFSNSRSEMNVSTLELGDSALYLCASSFHRDPYNEQFFGPGTRLTVL.